This T cell receptor beta chain was documented in a study of vaccination and CD4 T cells after COVID-19. Treatment defined: roughly 10-day PBMC culture with coronavirus spike peptide pools or control peptides (ViraFEST assay). Oncomine TCR Beta short-read sequencing was applied to DNA from cultured CD4+ T cells. Each CDR3 protein gets one entry after TCRdb re-called the PCR reads with MiXCR. The table lists about 21,000 distinct CDR3 sequences, around 60% of them singletons, with about 8.9% in the top ten. Trimming pared 2 bases from V and 4 bases from J, leaving 9 bases between. This CDR3 is built from 14 residues. Germline loops: CDR1 KGHSH, CDR2 LQKENI. Comments on this clonotype: Its antigen remains unidentified.

The sample consisted of CD4+ T cells from blood, cultured in vitro, taken after SARS-CoV-2 vaccination. The source of this sequence is a human donor who had recovered from COVID-19. This chain joins TRBV18 and TRBJ1-5, with D perhaps TRBD1 (6 bases). In nucleotides, the CDR3 is TGTGCCAGCTCACCAGATACAGGGAATCAGCCCCAGCATTTT. Its translation: CASSPDTGNQPQHF.